A single sample gave rise to the 17 T cell receptor beta chains below, sequenced in a study of OX40 agonist ivuxolimab in advanced cancers. Measured with immunoSEQ multiplex PCR; TCRdb has only the in-frame clones, and not every one. Of under 70,000 clones in the sample, 80% to 90% were seen once. Sequences were derived from CD4+ or CD8+ T cells sorted from blood, sampled in a trial of the OX40 agonist ivuxolimab. Receptor source: an adult with an advanced solid tumor such as melanoma, head and neck, liver or kidney cancer.

V usage is TRBV11-2 and J usage is TRBJ2-3, with D tentatively TRBD1 (6 bases). The CDR3 extends over 13 amino acids. V lost 5 bases and J 9 bases, leaving 15 bases between the germline ends. In germline, CDR1 is SGHAT, CDR2 FQNNGV. For the CDR3, the DNA is TGTGCCAGCAGCCCTCGTGTTCAGGGGACGCAGTATTTT. Encoded protein: CASSPRVQGTQYF.

The CDR3, as DNA: TGTGCCAGCAGCCCGAAACAGGGGGCGCCTGGCAATCAGCCCCAGCATTTT. Translating it yields CASSPKQGAPGNQPQHF. The J gene is TRBJ1-5, the V gene TRBV12-1; the D segment call TRBD1 is taken from the table without a DNA check. TRBV12-1 constitutes a pseudogene. The CDR3 spans 17 residues.

The chain uses TRBV12-5 and TRBJ2-3; tentatively, D is TRBD1 or TRBD2 (5 bases each). The length of the CDR3 is 12 residues. Germline CDR1 reads LGHNT; CDR2 reads FRNRAP. V was pared by 6 bases and J by 13 bases, with 17 bases between. CDR3 in DNA: TGTGCTAGTGGGGGGGACCGCCAAGAAGAGTATTTT. Encoded protein: CASGGDRQEEYF. Together with reference TRBV12-5 and TRBJ2-3, the CDR3 gives the full variable domain: DARVTQTPRHKVTEMGQEVTMRCQPILGHNTVFWYRQTMMQGLELLAYFRNRAPLDDSGMPKDRFSAEMPDATLATLKIQPSEPRDSAVYFCASGGDRQEEYFGPGTRLTVL.

The gene calls are TRBV7-6 and TRBJ1-3; D is uncertain. V was trimmed by 1 base and J by 4 bases, leaving 14 bases between them. Germline-derived CDR1 and CDR2 are SGHVS and FNYEAQ. The CDR3 has 16 residues. For the CDR3, the DNA is TGTGCCAGCAGCTTAGGGACCCCGACGACGGGAAACACCATATATTTT. This codes for CASSLGTPTTGNTIYF.

J is TRBJ1-2 and V is TRBV11-2, with D uncertain. Trimming left V 1 base short and J 9 bases short, with 15 bases between. This CDR3 has 14 amino acids. Germline lookup yields CDR1 SGHAT and CDR2 FQNNGV. The CDR3 here is CASSLGWASRSYTF. The CDR3 nucleotides are TGTGCCAGCAGCTTAGGTTGGGCATCCAGGAGCTACACCTTC.

The chain is built from TRBV6-6 and TRBJ1-4, with TRBD1 matching over 7 bases. From germline, CDR1 is MNHNY and CDR2 SVGAGI (reference sequence). Trimming at V came to 7 bases and at J to 2 bases, leaving 4 bases not matched to a gene. The length of the CDR3 is 14 residues. The CDR3: CASIMTGTNEKLFF. In DNA form, the CDR3 reads TGTGCCAGCATCATGACAGGGACTAATGAAAAACTGTTTTTT.

The chain joins TRBV7-9 to TRBJ2-3; 10 positions match TRBD2. Looked up from germline, CDR1 is SEHNR and CDR2 is FQNEAQ (reference sequence). The CDR3 consists of 16 residues. The junction had 9 bases not matched to a gene; V was cut back by 5 bases and J by 4 bases. The CDR3 bases are TGTGCCAGCAGCCGGGTTAGCGGGGGGATGCCAGATACGCAGTATTTT. Amino acids: CASSRVSGGMPDTQYF.

This sequence joins TRBV5-5 and TRBJ1-5; D remains ambiguous. The ends were cut back, 5 bases at V and 6 bases at J, with 12 bases in the middle. This CDR3 spans 13 amino acids. Germline lookup yields CDR1 SGHKS and CDR2 YYEKEE (reference sequence). CDR3 in amino acids: CASSYIGSQPQHF. The CDR3 nucleotides are TGTGCCAGCAGTTACATTGGGAGTCAGCCCCAGCATTTT.

This sequence joins TRBV29-1 and TRBJ2-3; maybe TRBD2 (6 bases). This CDR3 spans 14 amino acids. Germline V CDR1 and CDR2: SQVTM, ANQGSEA. Trimming cost V 4 bases and J 2 bases, with 13 bases left between them. The CDR3 region has the DNA TGCAGCGTTGGGGGGGTCCCCATCACAGATACGCAGTATTTT. Translating it yields CSVGGVPITDTQYF.

The count of this clone is one. The CDR3 here is CASSLVDGVTEAFF. CDR3 sequence (DNA): TGTGCCAGCAGCTTAGTCGACGGTGTCACTGAAGCTTTCTTT. The J gene is TRBJ1-1, the V gene TRBV11-3; D unresolved. Germline V CDR1 and CDR2: SGHNT, YENEEA. The CDR3 is made up of 14 amino acids. Trimming took off 1 base at V and 4 bases at J, with 10 bases between the two ends. Variable domain in full (rest from reference TRBV11-3 and TRBJ1-1): EAGVVQSPRYKIIEKKQPVAFWCNPISGHNTLYWYLQNLGQGPELLIRYENEEAVDDSQLPKDRFSAERLKGVDSTLKIQPAELGDSAVYLCASSLVDGVTEAFFGQGTRLTVV.

A remark on this clone: A junction end diverges from the germline sequence, so it may reflect a read error. V usage is TRBV11-3 and J usage is TRBJ2-5; D remains ambiguous. Germline loops: CDR1 SGHNT, CDR2 YENEEA. The CDR3 has 12 amino acids. CDR3 sequence reads: CASSLDQGTQYF. CDR3 DNA: TGTGCCAGCAGCTTAGATCAAGGGACCCAGTACTTC.

The table lists this clone with a count of one. The chain recombines TRBV2 with TRBJ2-1; 12 bases agree with TRBD2. Trimming removed 7 bases from V and 10 bases from J; junction bases left unmatched: 11. Germline loops: CDR1 SNHLY, CDR2 FYNNEI. The CDR3 is 15 amino acids. The CDR3 region has the DNA TGTGCCAGCATCCGAACTAGCGGGGGGTCGCAGGAGCAGTTCTTC. Encoded protein: CASIRTSGGSQEQFF.

This chain links TRBV5-4 with TRBJ2-2, with 7 nucleotides matching TRBD1. Germline CDR1 reads SGHNT; CDR2 reads YYREEE (reference sequence). This CDR3 has 16 amino acids. J was trimmed by 4 bases and V by 0 bases; bases with no gene match: 6. CDR3 coding DNA: TGTGCCAGCAGCTTGGCGAGGGACAGACCCACCGGGGAGCTGTTTTTT. It codes for CASSLARDRPTGELFF.

V gene TRBV7-2 combines with J gene TRBJ1-3; D is undetermined. Between the trimmed V and J ends, which lost 0 bases and 1 base, there was a span of 7 bases. The CDR3 covers 15 residues. Germline V gene data show CDR1 as SGHTA and CDR2 as FQGNSA. Written as DNA, the CDR3 is TGTGCCAGCAGCTTAGCAGGCAAATCTGGAAACACCATATATTTT. It codes for CASSLAGKSGNTIYF.

The genes are TRBV5-4 and TRBJ1-6, with D perhaps matching TRBD1 (6 bases). The CDR3 sequence is 14 residues long. Trimming left V 6 bases short and J 7 bases short, with 14 bases between. The germline V gene encodes CDR1 SGHNT and CDR2 YYREEE (reference sequence). CDR3 amino acids: CASTFLQGNSPLHF. The CDR3 bases are TGTGCCAGCACCTTTCTACAGGGAAATTCACCCCTCCACTTT. Full variable domain (rest looked up from reference TRBV5-4 and TRBJ1-6): ETGVTQSPTHLIKTRGQQVTLRCSSQSGHNTVSWYQQALGQGPQFIFQYYREEENGRGNFPPRFSGLQFPNYSSELNVNALELDDSALYLCASTFLQGNSPLHFGNGTRLTVT.

The chain couples TRBV29-1 to TRBJ2-3; perhaps TRBD2 as D (7 bases). V was pared by 3 bases and J by 2 bases, with 9 bases between. CDR1 is SQVTM, CDR2 ANQGSEA, per germline. This CDR3 comprises 13 residues. The CDR3 region has the DNA TGCAGCGTTGACCGGGGGGCCACAGATACGCAGTATTTT. It is translated as CSVDRGATDTQYF.

The chain joins TRBV7-9 to TRBJ2-3; D is undetermined. The CDR3 is 12 residues long. Germline-derived CDR1 and CDR2 are SEHNR and FQNEAQ (reference sequence). V gave up 5 bases and J gave up 0 bases, with 3 bases separating them. CDR3 protein: CASSPSTDTQYF. CDR3 coding DNA: TGTGCCAGCAGCCCCAGCACAGATACGCAGTATTTT.